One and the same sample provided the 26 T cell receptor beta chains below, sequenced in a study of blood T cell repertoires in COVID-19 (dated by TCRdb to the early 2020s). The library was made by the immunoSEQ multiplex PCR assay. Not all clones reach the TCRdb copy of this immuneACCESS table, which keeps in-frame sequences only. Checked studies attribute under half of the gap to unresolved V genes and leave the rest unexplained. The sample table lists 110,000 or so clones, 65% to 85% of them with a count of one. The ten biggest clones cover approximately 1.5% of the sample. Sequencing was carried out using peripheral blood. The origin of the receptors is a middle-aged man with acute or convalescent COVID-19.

CDR3: CASSAYRGLGYTF. In DNA form, the CDR3 reads TGTGCCAGCAGCGCCTACAGGGGGCTCGGCTACACCTTC. The chain uses TRBV7-8 and TRBJ1-2; 9 nucleotides align to TRBD1. This CDR3 region has 13 residues. V gave up 5 bases and J gave up 8 bases; unmatched junction bases: 6. The germline CDR1 and CDR2 sequences are SGHVS and FQNEAQ.

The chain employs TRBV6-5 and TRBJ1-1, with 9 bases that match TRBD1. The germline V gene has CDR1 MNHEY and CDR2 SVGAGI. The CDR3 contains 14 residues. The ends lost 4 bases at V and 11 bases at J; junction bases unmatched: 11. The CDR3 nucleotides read TGTGCCAGCAGTTTCGGCCCCGGACAGGGGCGCGCTTTCTTT. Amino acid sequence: CASSFGPGQGRAFF.

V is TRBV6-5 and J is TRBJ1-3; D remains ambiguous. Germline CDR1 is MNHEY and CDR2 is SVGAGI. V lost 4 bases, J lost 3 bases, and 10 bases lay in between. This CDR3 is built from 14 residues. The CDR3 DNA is TGTGCCAGCAGTTCGTCCGGGGTTGGAAACACCATATATTTT. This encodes CASSSSGVGNTIYF.

The CDR3 sequence is CASSPDRGNEQFF. The CDR3, as DNA: TGTGCCAGCAGCCCCGACAGGGGCAATGAGCAGTTCTTC. The rearrangement uses TRBV14 and TRBJ2-1; 8 bases are shared with TRBD1. V lost 4 bases, J lost 6 bases, and 2 bases stayed unmatched. The CDR3 extends over 13 amino acids. Looked up from germline, CDR1 is SGHDN and CDR2 is FVKESK.

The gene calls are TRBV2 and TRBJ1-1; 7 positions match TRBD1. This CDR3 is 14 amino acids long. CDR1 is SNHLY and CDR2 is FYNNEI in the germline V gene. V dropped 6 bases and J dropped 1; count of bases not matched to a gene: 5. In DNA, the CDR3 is TGTGCCAGCAGCCGACAGGGCCAGAACACTGAAGCTTTCTTT. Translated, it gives CASSRQGQNTEAFF. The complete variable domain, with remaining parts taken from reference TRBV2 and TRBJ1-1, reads EPEVTQTPSHQVTQMGQEVILRCVPISNHLYFYWYRQILGQKVEFLVSFYNNEISEKSEIFDDQFSVERPDGSNFTLKIRSTKLEDSAMYFCASSRQGQNTEAFFGQGTRLTVV.

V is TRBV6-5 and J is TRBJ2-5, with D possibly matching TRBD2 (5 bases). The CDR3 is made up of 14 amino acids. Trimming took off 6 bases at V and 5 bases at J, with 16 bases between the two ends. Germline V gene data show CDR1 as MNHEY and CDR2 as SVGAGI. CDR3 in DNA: TGTGCCAGCAGGAGCGGACCGTCCGGGGAGACCCAGTACTTC. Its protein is CASRSGPSGETQYF.

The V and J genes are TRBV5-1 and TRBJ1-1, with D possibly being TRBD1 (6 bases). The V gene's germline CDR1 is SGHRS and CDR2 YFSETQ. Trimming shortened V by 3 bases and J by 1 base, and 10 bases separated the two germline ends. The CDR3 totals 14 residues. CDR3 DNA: TGCGCCAGCAGCTCCCGGACAGCGAACACTGAAGCTTTCTTT. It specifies CASSSRTANTEAFF.

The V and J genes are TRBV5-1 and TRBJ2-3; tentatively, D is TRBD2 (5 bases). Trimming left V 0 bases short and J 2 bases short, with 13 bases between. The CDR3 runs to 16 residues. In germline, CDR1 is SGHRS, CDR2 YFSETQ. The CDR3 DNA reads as TGCGCCAGCAGCTTGGCGGGATCTTTGTCCACAGATACGCAGTATTTT. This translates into CASSLAGSLSTDTQYF.

The CDR3 region is CASTGQVNTEAFF. For the CDR3, the DNA is TGTGCCAGCACGGGACAGGTGAACACTGAAGCTTTCTTT. The rearrangement links TRBV27 to TRBJ1-1; 8 bases line up with TRBD1. The germline CDR1 and CDR2 sequences are MNHEY and SMNVEV (reference sequence). CDR3 length equals 13 residues. V was pared by 7 bases and J by 0 bases, with 1 base of the junction left unmatched.

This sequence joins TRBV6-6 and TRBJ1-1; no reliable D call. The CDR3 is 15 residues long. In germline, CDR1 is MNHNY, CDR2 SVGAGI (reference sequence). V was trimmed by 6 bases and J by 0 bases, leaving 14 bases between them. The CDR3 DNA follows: TGTGCCAGCAGCCGCAGTGAGGGTCTGAACACTGAAGCTTTCTTT. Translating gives CASSRSEGLNTEAFF.

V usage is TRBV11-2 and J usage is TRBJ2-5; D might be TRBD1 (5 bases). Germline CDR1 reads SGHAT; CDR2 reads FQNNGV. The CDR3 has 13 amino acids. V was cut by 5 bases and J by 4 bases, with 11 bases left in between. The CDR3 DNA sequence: TGTGCCAGCAGCCCAGGACACCCAGAGACCCAGTACTTC. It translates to CASSPGHPETQYF.

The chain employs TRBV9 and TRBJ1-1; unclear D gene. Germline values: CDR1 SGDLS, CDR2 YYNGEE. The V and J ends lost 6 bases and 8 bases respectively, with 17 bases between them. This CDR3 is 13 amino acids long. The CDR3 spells CASMITGASEAFF. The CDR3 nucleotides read TGTGCCAGCATGATCACGGGAGCGTCCGAAGCTTTCTTT.

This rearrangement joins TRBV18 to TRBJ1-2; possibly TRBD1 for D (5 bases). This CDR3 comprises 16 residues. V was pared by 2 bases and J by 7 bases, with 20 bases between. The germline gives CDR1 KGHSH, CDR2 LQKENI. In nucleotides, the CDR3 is TGTGCCAGCTCACCAGAGCCAGACAGTATGATATCTGGCTACACCTTC. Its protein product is CASSPEPDSMISGYTF.

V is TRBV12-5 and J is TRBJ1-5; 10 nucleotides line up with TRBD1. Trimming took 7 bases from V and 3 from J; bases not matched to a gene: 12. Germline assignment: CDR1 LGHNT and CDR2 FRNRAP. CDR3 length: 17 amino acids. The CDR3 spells CASVLQTGGETNQPQHF. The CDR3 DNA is TGTGCTAGTGTTCTTCAGACAGGGGGCGAAACCAATCAGCCCCAGCATTTT.

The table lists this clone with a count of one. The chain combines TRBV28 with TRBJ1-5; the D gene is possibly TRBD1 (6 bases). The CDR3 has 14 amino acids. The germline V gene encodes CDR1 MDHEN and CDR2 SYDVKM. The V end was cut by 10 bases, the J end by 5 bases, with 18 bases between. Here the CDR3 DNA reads TGTGCCACCCAATGGGGGCAGGGCCATCAGCCCCAGCATTTT. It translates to CATQWGQGHQPQHF.

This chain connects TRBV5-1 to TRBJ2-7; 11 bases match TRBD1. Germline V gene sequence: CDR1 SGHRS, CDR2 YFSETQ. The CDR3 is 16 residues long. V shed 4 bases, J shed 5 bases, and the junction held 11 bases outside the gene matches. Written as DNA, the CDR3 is TGCGCCAGCAGCCATTCGAATCCGGGACAGGGGGACGAGCAGTACTTC. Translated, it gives CASSHSNPGQGDEQYF.

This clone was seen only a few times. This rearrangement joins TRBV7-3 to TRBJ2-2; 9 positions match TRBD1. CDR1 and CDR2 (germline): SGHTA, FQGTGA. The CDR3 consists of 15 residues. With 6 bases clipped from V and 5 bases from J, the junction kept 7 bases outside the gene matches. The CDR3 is CASRAGTGRTGELFF. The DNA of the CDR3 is TGTGCCAGCAGGGCCGGGACAGGGCGAACCGGGGAGCTGTTTTTT.

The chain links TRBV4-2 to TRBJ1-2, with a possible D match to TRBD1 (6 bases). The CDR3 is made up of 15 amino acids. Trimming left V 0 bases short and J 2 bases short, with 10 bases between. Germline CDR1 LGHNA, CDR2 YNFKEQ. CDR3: CASSQDRDRNYGYTF. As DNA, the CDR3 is TGTGCCAGCAGCCAAGATCGTGACAGGAACTATGGCTACACCTTC.

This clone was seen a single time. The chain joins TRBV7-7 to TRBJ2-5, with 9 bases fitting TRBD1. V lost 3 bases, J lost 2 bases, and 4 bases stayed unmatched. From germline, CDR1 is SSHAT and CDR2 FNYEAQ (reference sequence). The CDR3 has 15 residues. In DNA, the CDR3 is TGTGCCAGCAGCTTCGGGACAGGGTCTCAAGAGACCCAGTACTTC. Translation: CASSFGTGSQETQYF. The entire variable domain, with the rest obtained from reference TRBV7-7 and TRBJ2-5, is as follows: GAGVSQSPRYKVTKRGQDVTLRCDPISSHATLYWYQQALGQGPEFLTYFNYEAQPDKSGLPSDRFSAERPEGSISTLTIQRTEQRDSAMYRCASSFGTGSQETQYFGPGTRLLVL.

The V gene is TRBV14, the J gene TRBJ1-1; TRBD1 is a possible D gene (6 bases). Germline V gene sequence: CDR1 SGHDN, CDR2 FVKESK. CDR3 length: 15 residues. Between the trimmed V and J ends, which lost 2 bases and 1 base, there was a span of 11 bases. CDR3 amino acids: CASSQWGRGNTEAFF. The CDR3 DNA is TGTGCCAGCAGCCAATGGGGCAGGGGGAACACTGAAGCTTTCTTT.

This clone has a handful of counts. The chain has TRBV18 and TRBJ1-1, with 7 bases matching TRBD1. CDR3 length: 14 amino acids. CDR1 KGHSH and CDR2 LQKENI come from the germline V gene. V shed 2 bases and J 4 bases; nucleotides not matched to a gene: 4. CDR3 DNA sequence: TGTGCCAGCTCACCATCGGGACAGAGCACTGAAGCTTTCTTT. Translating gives CASSPSGQSTEAFF.

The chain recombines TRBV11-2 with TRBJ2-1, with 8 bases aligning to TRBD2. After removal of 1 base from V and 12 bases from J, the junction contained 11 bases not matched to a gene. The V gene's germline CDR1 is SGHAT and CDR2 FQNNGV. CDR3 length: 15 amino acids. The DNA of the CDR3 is TGTGCCAGCAGCTTAGGTCGGGGGGGCCTTGGTGCGCAGTTCTTC. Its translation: CASSLGRGGLGAQFF.

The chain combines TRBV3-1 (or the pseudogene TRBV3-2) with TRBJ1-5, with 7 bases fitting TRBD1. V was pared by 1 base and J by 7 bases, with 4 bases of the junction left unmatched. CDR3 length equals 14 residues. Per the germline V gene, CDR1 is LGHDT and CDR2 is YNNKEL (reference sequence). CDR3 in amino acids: CASSQAGQFQPQHF. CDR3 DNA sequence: TGTGCCAGCAGCCAAGCGGGACAGTTCCAGCCCCAGCATTTT.

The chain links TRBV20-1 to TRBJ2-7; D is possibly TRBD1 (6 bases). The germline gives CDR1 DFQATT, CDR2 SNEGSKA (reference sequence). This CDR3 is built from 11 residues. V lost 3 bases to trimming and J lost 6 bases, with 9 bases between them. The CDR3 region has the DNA TGCAGTGCTAGCCAGGGGCCCGAGCAGTACGTC. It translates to CSASQGPEQYV.

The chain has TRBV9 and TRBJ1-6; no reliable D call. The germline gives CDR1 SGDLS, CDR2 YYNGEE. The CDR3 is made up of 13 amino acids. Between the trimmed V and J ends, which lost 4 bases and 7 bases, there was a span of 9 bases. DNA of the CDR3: TGTGCCAGCAGCACCGAGGGAAATTCACCCCTCCACTTT. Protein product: CASSTEGNSPLHF.

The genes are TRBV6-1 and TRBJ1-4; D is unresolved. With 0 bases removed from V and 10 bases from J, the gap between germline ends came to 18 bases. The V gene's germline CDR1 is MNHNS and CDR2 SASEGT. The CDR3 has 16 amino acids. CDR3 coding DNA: TGTGCCAGCAGTGAAGCGCGACGGACTACCGTGGGAAAACTGTTTTTT. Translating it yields CASSEARRTTVGKLFF.